Listed below are T cell receptor beta chains from one sample, sequenced in a study of blood T cell repertoires in COVID-19. Repertoires were generated with immunoSEQ multiplex PCR, while TCRdb's copy carries only in-frame clones and drops some. The repertoire consists of 200,000 or so clones, with 80% to 90% occurring once and the leading ten covering approximately 9.9%. Source material: peripheral blood. The receptors were sampled from a human donor with active or convalescent COVID-19. The donor label of this sample is uncertain. CDR3s include the opening cysteine and the closing phenylalanine or tryptophan. D genes are given only for firm matches. Clone size is not always given. Where it is, it says once, few, many or a class for expanded clones.

>few|TRBV11-2|TRBD1|TRBJ2-3
CASSPRTGSTDTQYF
TGTGCCAGCAGCCCTCGGACAGGGAGCACAGATACGCAGTATTTT
>NA|TRBV19|NA|TRBJ1-1
CASSIRQYTEAFF
TGTGCCAGTAGTATAAGACAGTACACTGAAGCTTTCTTT
>NA|TRBV27|NA|TRBJ2-1
CASSLDPKETSYNEQFF
TGTGCCAGCAGTTTAGACCCAAAGGAGACTAGCTACAATGAGCAGTTCTTC
>NA|TRBV7-9|TRBD1|TRBJ1-4
CASSKQGAFPTNEKLFF
TGTGCCAGCAGTAAACAGGGGGCCTTCCCAACTAATGAAAAACTGTTTTTT
>NA|TRBV12-3/TRBV12-4|NA|TRBJ1-5
CASSEAPRQPQHF
TGTGCCAGCAGTGAGGCTCCCCGTCAGCCCCAGCATTTT
>NA|TRBV28|NA|TRBJ2-7
CASMSWAYYEQYF
TGTGCCAGCATGTCCTGGGCTTACTACGAGCAGTACTTC
>once|TRBV9|NA|TRBJ1-3
CASSVGRGGNTIYF
TGTGCCAGCAGCGTAGGGAGGGGTGGAAACACCATATATTTT
>once|TRBV7-3|NA|TRBJ2-7
CASSLTSGVQYF
TGTGCCAGCAGCTTAACGTCAGGGGTACAGTACTTC
>NA|TRBV9|NA|TRBJ2-3
CASSVDLEGDTQYF
TGTGCCAGCAGCGTAGACCTGGAGGGAGATACGCAGTATTTT
>NA|TRBV5-1|TRBD1|TRBJ2-7
CASSFQARGLYEQYF
TGCGCCAGCAGCTTCCAGGCCAGGGGGCTCTACGAGCAGTACTTC
>few|TRBV18|NA|TRBJ2-5
CATSKIRQQETQYF
TGTGCCACCTCAAAAATCCGACAGCAAGAGACCCAGTACTTC
>once|TRBV5-1|NA|TRBJ1-1
CASSLDRNTEAFF
TGCGCCAGCAGCTTGGACAGAAACACTGAAGCTTTCTTT
>NA|TRBV5-4|NA|TRBJ2-3
CASSFPRRGGGLSSTDTQYF
TGTGCCAGCAGCTTCCCCCGACGGGGCGGGGGCCTGAGTAGCACAGATACGCAGTATTTT
>NA|TRBV29-1|NA|TRBJ1-2
CSVEENRSYTF
TGCAGCGTTGAAGAGAATAGAAGCTACACCTTC
>once|TRBV7-9|NA|TRBJ1-6
CASSPGHLVYNSPLHF
TGTGCCAGCAGTCCGGGACACTTGGTCTATAATTCACCCCTCCACTTT
>NA|TRBV5-4|NA|TRBJ2-5
CASNLDRLQETQYF
TGTGCCAGCAACCTCGACAGGCTACAAGAGACCCAGTACTTC
>NA|TRBV2|TRBD2|TRBJ2-7
CASSDERDYEQYF
TGTGCCAGCAGTGACGAGCGGGACTACGAGCAGTACTTC
>NA|TRBV2|NA|TRBJ1-1
CASSPQGNTEAFF
TGTGCCAGCAGTCCCCAGGGGAACACTGAAGCTTTCTTT
>NA|TRBV7-9|NA|TRBJ2-1
CASSLGTGGWLAGVNEQFF
TGTGCCAGCAGCTTAGGGACAGGGGGCTGGCTAGCGGGAGTAAATGAGCAGTTCTTC
>few|TRBV19|TRBD1|TRBJ1-5
CASRAQGADQPQHF
TGTGCCAGTAGGGCCCAGGGGGCAGATCAGCCCCAGCATTTT
>NA|TRBV30|NA|TRBJ2-1
CAWTGNNEQFF
TGTGCCTGGACAGGGAACAATGAGCAGTTCTTC
>NA|TRBV12-3/TRBV12-4|TRBD1|TRBJ1-1
CASSRDRGTEAFF
TGTGCCAGCAGCCGGGACAGGGGCACTGAAGCTTTCTTT
>NA|TRBV4-2|TRBD2|TRBJ2-5
CASSQEVLAGGQETQYF
TGTGCCAGCAGCCAAGAAGTCCTAGCGGGGGGCCAAGAGACCCAGTACTTC
>NA|TRBV5-5|TRBD1|TRBJ2-1
CASSFNRGRSYNEQFF
TGTGCCAGCAGCTTCAACAGGGGGCGCTCATACAATGAGCAGTTCTTC
>NA|TRBV2|NA|TRBJ1-4
CASSVGQGGEKLFF
TGTGCCAGCAGTGTAGGGCAGGGTGGTGAAAAACTGTTTTTT
>NA|TRBV7-6|NA|TRBJ2-5
CASSLGTGLETQYF
TGTGCCAGCAGCTTAGGGACTGGATTAGAGACCCAGTACTTC
>NA|TRBV7-3|NA|TRBJ1-2
CASSSMTLADRLSF
TGTGCCAGCAGCTCTATGACTCTTGCTGACCGTTTATCCTTC
>NA|TRBV5-1|NA|TRBJ2-7
CASSENLLDSYEQYF
TGCGCCAGCAGCGAAAATTTACTGGACAGCTACGAGCAGTACTTC
>NA|TRBV7-2|NA|TRBJ2-5
CASSFSEGAQYF
TGTGCCAGCAGCTTCTCCGAGGGGGCCCAGTACTTC
>NA|TRBV4-1|TRBD1|TRBJ2-7
CASSPQQPTGTGREQYF
TGCGCCAGCAGCCCCCAACAGCCGACAGGGACCGGGCGCGAGCAGTACTTC
>NA|TRBV27|TRBD2|TRBJ2-3
CASSFGGGTDTQYF
TGTGCCAGCAGTTTCGGGGGGGGCACAGATACGCAGTATTTT
>NA|TRBV13|TRBD2|TRBJ2-5
CASSTTAGLAGGGRETQYF
TGTGCCAGCAGTACCACCGCCGGACTAGCGGGGGGGGGAAGGGAGACCCAGTACTTC
>NA|TRBV14|TRBD1|TRBJ2-7
CASSQVGRGSSYEQYF
TGTGCCAGCAGCCAAGTGGGCAGGGGGAGTTCCTACGAGCAGTACTTC
>once|TRBV19|TRBD1|TRBJ2-2
CASSTGQGATSLAGELFF
TGTGCCAGTAGCACGGGACAGGGGGCTACCTCCCTAGCCGGGGAGCTGTTTTTT
>NA|TRBV28|NA|TRBJ2-7
CASSLLGGTGLSYEQYF
TGTGCCAGCAGTTTATTAGGGGGAACGGGGCTAAGCTACGAGCAGTACTTC
>NA|TRBV7-9|TRBD2|TRBJ2-4
CASSLGLAGAFKNIQYF
TGTGCCAGCAGCTTAGGACTAGCGGGAGCATTCAAAAACATTCAGTACTTC
>NA|TRBV30|NA|TRBJ1-2
CAWSEHSHGYTF
TGTGCCTGGAGTGAACATTCGCATGGCTACACCTTC
>NA|TRBV9|NA|TRBJ1-1
CASSTSGNTEAFF
TGTGCCAGCAGCACCTCCGGGAACACTGAAGCTTTCTTT
>NA|TRBV3-1/TRBV3-2|TRBD2|TRBJ2-1
CASSPPAAGLANEQFF
TGTGCCAGCAGCCCCCCAGCCGCCGGACTAGCAAATGAGCAGTTCTTC
>once|TRBV6-2/TRBV6-3|NA|TRBJ2-3
CASSQPGLDTQYF
TGTGCCAGCAGTCAGCCAGGGCTGGATACGCAGTATTTT